The subject of this entry is one TCR beta chain. Clones were read by immunoSEQ multiplex PCR, and TCRdb kept only the in-frame ones, dropping some. In the table there are 40,000 to 65,000 clones, approximately 92% of which are singletons. The data originate from a study of T cell changes during pregnancy in multiple sclerosis. V lost 5 bases and J 6 bases, leaving 10 bases between the germline ends. Germline CDR1 and CDR2: SSHAT and FNYEAQ (reference sequence). CDR3 length: 13 amino acids. The TCR was taken from a female donor with multiple sclerosis, enrolled in a pregnancy study. The sequenced sample was CD4+ T cells from peripheral blood mononuclear cells, obtained in the third trimester of pregnancy. The rearrangement joins TRBV7-7 to TRBJ2-2, with a possible D match to TRBD1 (6 bases). The CDR3 spells CASSTTGSGELFF. The CDR3 DNA is TGTGCCAGCAGCACTACAGGGTCCGGGGAGCTGTTTTTT.